A selection of T cell receptor beta chains follows, all from one sample in a study of control samples from healthy donors and cancer patients. Only in-frame clones appear in the TCRdb table, and some are missing; sequencing was by immunoSEQ multiplex PCR. Of around 76,000 clones detected, approximately 94% appear once; the ten largest clones hold 6.2%. The sample consisted of blood. The receptors here all came from a woman in her forties in good health. Both conserved end residues are part of each CDR3. Fields, in order: CDR3 length, V gene, CDR3 protein.

CDR3 length: 16
V gene: TRBV4-3
CDR3 protein: CASSQDRRAGANVLTF

CDR3 length: 15
V gene: TRBV11-2
CDR3 protein: CASSLATGGNNEQFF

CDR3 length: 15
V gene: TRBV7-2
CDR3 protein: CASSLWAGGLSIQYF

CDR3 length: 14
V gene: TRBV6-4
CDR3 protein: CASSEADPNSPLHF

CDR3 length: 14
V gene: TRBV7-2
CDR3 protein: CASSSEELNTEAFF

CDR3 length: 15
V gene: TRBV6-5
CDR3 protein: CASSPVGRFNYGYTF

CDR3 length: 16
V gene: TRBV11-3
CDR3 protein: CASSLDGMNPTDTQYF

CDR3 length: 14
V gene: TRBV15
CDR3 protein: CATSEGLPTDTQYF

CDR3 length: 17
V gene: TRBV10-3
CDR3 protein: CAIGRTSGTANTGELFF

CDR3 length: 14
V gene: TRBV4-1
CDR3 protein: CASSPQVTSYEQYF

CDR3 length: 17
V gene: TRBV7-8
CDR3 protein: CASSLDTSGVSTGELFF

CDR3 length: 14
V gene: TRBV27
CDR3 protein: CASSLSGNNQPQHF

CDR3 length: 15
V gene: TRBV7-9
CDR3 protein: CASSLAGAWYGELFF

CDR3 length: 16
V gene: TRBV7-8
CDR3 protein: CASSSLLAVWGNEQFF

CDR3 length: 12
V gene: TRBV28
CDR3 protein: CASSLSRTPLHF

CDR3 length: 14
V gene: TRBV7-9
CDR3 protein: CASSLQGASDTQYF

CDR3 length: 15
V gene: TRBV11-2
CDR3 protein: CASSLTFGTVNIQYF

CDR3 length: 15
V gene: TRBV12-1
CDR3 protein: CASSFGVGYDYGYTF

CDR3 length: 11
V gene: TRBV25-1
CDR3 protein: CASSPGSEQYF

CDR3 length: 17
V gene: TRBV3-1/TRBV3-2
CDR3 protein: CASSQDLIGFGNEKLFF

CDR3 length: 13
V gene: TRBV27
CDR3 protein: CASTGTGFYGYTF

CDR3 length: 17
V gene: TRBV7-2
CDR3 protein: CASSLVTGAPYTGELFF

CDR3 length: 14
V gene: TRBV6-2/TRBV6-3
CDR3 protein: CASSYSAGGQPQHF

CDR3 length: 13
V gene: TRBV24-1
CDR3 protein: CATRQNSGNTIYF

CDR3 length: 16
V gene: TRBV5-4
CDR3 protein: CASSFPGLAIYNEQFF

CDR3 length: 14
V gene: TRBV19
CDR3 protein: CASSKGPNHYEQYF

CDR3 length: 14
V gene: TRBV10-3
CDR3 protein: CAIRTSGGGETQYF

CDR3 length: 17
V gene: TRBV7-2
CDR3 protein: CASSLSSPLISLSEQYF

CDR3 length: 17
V gene: TRBV19
CDR3 protein: CASSIGGEPATNSPLHF

CDR3 length: 15
V gene: TRBV27
CDR3 protein: CASSLNPGGWDEQYF

CDR3 length: 15
V gene: TRBV19
CDR3 protein: CASSAGQGYTGELFF

CDR3 length: 13
V gene: TRBV7-9
CDR3 protein: CASSRNSDRGHDF

CDR3 length: 12
V gene: TRBV18
CDR3 protein: CASSPYNEKLFF

CDR3 length: 16
V gene: TRBV6-5
CDR3 protein: CASSYRRGAGGQPQHF

CDR3 length: 17
V gene: TRBV5-1
CDR3 protein: CASSLEPSGSFWDEQFF

CDR3 length: 15
V gene: TRBV18
CDR3 protein: CASSLAGRIYNEQFF

CDR3 length: 16
V gene: TRBV7-2
CDR3 protein: CASSLGLAREGGELFF

CDR3 length: 16
V gene: TRBV11-1
CDR3 protein: CASSPAGWQGDYGYTF

CDR3 length: 15
V gene: TRBV11-2
CDR3 protein: CASSRYDTAGYGYTF

CDR3 length: 15
V gene: TRBV7-7
CDR3 protein: CASSFGLWPYNEQFF

CDR3 length: 11
V gene: TRBV7-9
CDR3 protein: CASSIMDEQFF

CDR3 length: 15
V gene: TRBV19
CDR3 protein: CASSWDRGINSPLHF

CDR3 length: 15
V gene: TRBV7-2
CDR3 protein: CASSLDGFSGNTIYF

CDR3 length: 15
V gene: TRBV4-1
CDR3 protein: CASSLLAGTYNEQFF

CDR3 length: 16
V gene: TRBV4-3
CDR3 protein: CASSQDRWSVWDTIYF

CDR3 length: 14
V gene: TRBV19
CDR3 protein: CASSIGLAANEQFF

CDR3 length: 14
V gene: TRBV18
CDR3 protein: CASSPGQGATEAFF

CDR3 length: 23
V gene: TRBV12-5
CDR3 protein: CASGLVPPGRVQLAGERTGELFF

CDR3 length: 18
V gene: TRBV4-2
CDR3 protein: CASSQDRAGGIFNQPQHF

CDR3 length: 14
V gene: TRBV28
CDR3 protein: CASSSTRGGETQYF